This T cell receptor (beta chain) was recovered during a study of CD8+CD57+ T cells in acquired aplastic anemia. Across the whole study: Quantities of DNA derived from sorted CD4+ and CD8+ cells averaged approximately 3.5 ug.

Genomic DNA, serving as template, underwent TCR beta VDJ and CDR3 profiling. TCRdb reprocessed the reads with MiXCR, giving one entry per CDR3 protein. The repertoire holds about 420,000 distinct CDR3 sequences, with around 72% as singletons. Deletions cut 8 bases from V and 0 bases from J, with 8 bases between. Germline loops: CDR1 SGHTA, CDR2 FQGTGA. The CDR3 contains 13 residues. The sequencing input was sorted CD4+, CD8+, or CD8+CD57+ T cells (not recorded which) from PBMCs. This clonotype originated in a human donor in good health, serving as a control. The rearrangement uses TRBV7-3 and TRBJ1-3; no definite D call. CDR3 in amino acids: CASCRGSGNTIYF. The CDR3 nucleotides read TGTGCCAGCTGCCGCGGCTCTGGAAACACCATATATTTT.